This TCR beta chain came from a study of blood T cells in healthy people across ages. The germline V gene has CDR1 SQVTM and CDR2 ANQGSEA. V was clipped by 6 bases and J by 2 bases; unmatched bases: 10. The CDR3 has 14 amino acids. A sample-barcoded 5' primer and a J-beta primer mix were used in a second PCR of about 7 to 12 cycles. TCRdb redid the calling of the 5' RACE reads with MiXCR, one entry per CDR3 protein. The table has approximately 780,000 distinct CDR3 sequences, around a quarter seen once. The data were also submitted as part of a second study, on T cells of mothers and their children.

This TCR was sampled from a boy between 10 and 17 years old in good health. This rearrangement joins TRBV29-1 to TRBJ2-7, with TRBD1 matching over 7 bases. The source material was blood. CDR3 nucleotides: TGCAGCGTGGGCCGGGACAGAGCTCCCTACGAGCAGTACTTC. Protein product: CSVGRDRAPYEQYF.